This record concerns one T cell receptor beta chain sequence. What it binds is unknown. The isolated RNA, all of it, was reverse transcribed, so expressed TCRB transcripts were what got sequenced. Libraries were prepared by immunoSEQ multiplex PCR; TCRdb keeps only in-frame clonotypes and omits some of them. The table includes about 180,000 clones, over 6% detected once. This entry is derived from a study of beta chain features in type 1 diabetes. Findings and caveats of the study: In every one of the four CD4+ subsets, TCRB CDR3s were moderately but significantly shorter in Type 1 diabetes patients.

The CDR3 consists of 14 residues. Trimming took 5 bases from V and 4 from J; bases not matched to a gene: 7. The germline V gene encodes CDR1 MDHEN and CDR2 SYDVKM. The sequenced sample was central memory CD4+ T cells from blood. V is TRBV28 and J is TRBJ1-2; 7 nucleotides line up with TRBD1. The clonotype was recovered from a man aged 18 to 29 with type 1 diabetes. CDR3 sequence: CASSQTNRGYGYTF. For the CDR3, the DNA is TGTGCCAGCAGTCAAACGAACAGGGGCTATGGCTACACCTTC.